What follows is one T cell receptor (beta chain) and its context. What it binds is not known. PCR was performed using 60 Vbeta and 13 Jbeta primers. Profiled with immunoSEQ multiplex PCR; TCRdb holds only in-frame clones, not every one. This sample's clone table lists fewer than 250,000 clones. CDR1 and CDR2 from the germline V gene are LNHDA and SQIVND (reference sequence). The CDR3 consists of 16 residues. Trimming at V came to 5 bases and at J to 1 base, leaving 2 bases not matched to a gene. This record belongs to a study of cytomegalovirus exposure and HLA in healthy donors. Regarding the study as a whole: Within a later analysis, the majority of CMV-associated TCR beta chains appeared HLA-restricted. As a later analysis showed, a missense DCLRE1C variant was linked to trimming of TCR beta V- and J-genes.

The J gene is TRBJ2-3, the V gene TRBV19, with 14 positions matching TRBD2. Input material: PBMCs. This receptor was obtained from a woman in her twenties or thirties in good health and CMV-seropositive. In DNA, the CDR3 is TGTGCCAGTAGTTTGGGACTAGCGGGAGGCACAGATACGCAGTATTTT. It codes for CASSLGLAGGTDTQYF. Full variable domain (outside the CDR3, taken from reference TRBV19 and TRBJ2-3): DGGITQSPKYLFRKEGQNVTLSCEQNLNHDAMYWYRQDPGQGLRLIYYSQIVNDFQKGDIAEGYSVSREKKESFPLTVTSAQKNPTAFYLCASSLGLAGGTDTQYFGPGTRLTVL.